What follows are 32 T cell receptor beta chains derived from one specimen sequenced in a study of Ad26.COV2.S vaccination and SARS-CoV-2 variants. Treatment here: approximately 18 received Ad26.COV2.S at low or high dose, single or two shots; about five received placebo; per-sample allocation not given. Sampling was done on day 63 after the first vaccine or placebo injection. Sequencing was performed with immunoSEQ multiplex PCR; in TCRdb, only in-frame clones are kept and a portion is missing. The sample consists of a few hundred thousand clones, around nine tenths of them appearing once. Sequencing was performed on peripheral blood, taken in a trial of Ad26.COV2.S vaccine versus placebo. These receptors were taken from a person aged 18 to 59 who received the Ad26.COV2.S COVID-19 vaccine or a placebo.

The rearrangement uses TRBV7-8 and TRBJ2-7; TRBD2 agrees at 8 bases. The V gene's germline CDR1 is SGHVS and CDR2 FQNEAQ. V dropped 2 bases and J dropped 7; count of bases not matched to a gene: 10. The CDR3 has 15 residues. The CDR3, as DNA: TGTGCCAGCAGCTTAAAGCGGGGGCCATGGGGGGAGCAGTACTTC. Protein sequence: CASSLKRGPWGEQYF.

V and J are TRBV23-1 and TRBJ2-3; D is possibly TRBD1 (6 bases). TRBV23-1 is placed among ORFs of uncertain function. The CDR3 extends over 20 amino acids. Trimming shortened V by 1 base and J by 0 bases, and 23 bases separated the two germline ends. CDR3 coding DNA: TGCGCCAGCAGTCAATGGAAGGACAGCGTCCTGAACCCTAGCACAGATACGCAGTATTTT. It specifies CASSQWKDSVLNPSTDTQYF.

The rearrangement links TRBV19 to TRBJ2-5; 7 nucleotides agree with TRBD1. Germline trimming cut 5 bases from V and 6 bases from J; bases unmatched to any gene: 15. The CDR3 totals 16 residues. Germline V gene sequence: CDR1 LNHDA, CDR2 SQIVND (reference sequence). CDR3 bases: TGTGCCAGTAGTCTCTCGACAGGGACGGTGGTGCAGACCCAGTACTTC. Its protein product is CASSLSTGTVVQTQYF.

V is TRBV6-1 and J is TRBJ2-7; maybe TRBD2 (5 bases). Germline values: CDR1 MNHNS, CDR2 SASEGT. The length of the CDR3 is 14 residues. V shed 2 bases and J shed 4 bases, with 12 bases lying between them. The CDR3 DNA reads as TGTGCCAGCAGTGAATTAGGACGGGAATACGAGCAGTACTTC. Its translation is CASSELGREYEQYF.

CDR3 DNA sequence: TGTGCCAGCAGCTTGAAAGGGCGCTTCTATGGCTACACCTTC. It translates to CASSLKGRFYGYTF. The chain combines TRBV5-4 with TRBJ1-2; unclear D gene. Trimming took 1 base from V and 4 from J, leaving 11 bases between them. CDR3 length: 14 residues. In germline, CDR1 is SGHNT, CDR2 YYREEE (reference sequence).

This clone was observed a handful of times. The chain's CDR3 is CASSFSTYYEQYF. CDR3 DNA: TGCGCCAGCAGCTTCTCGACATACTACGAGCAGTACTTC. The V and J genes are TRBV5-1 and TRBJ2-7; D remains unclear. The CDR3 has 13 residues. Germline V CDR1 and CDR2: SGHRS, YFSETQ. Trimming shortened V by 2 bases and J by 3 bases, and 9 bases separated the two germline ends.

The chain uses TRBV18 and TRBJ2-1; 7 bases match TRBD1. Trimming removed 2 bases from V and 4 bases from J; junction bases left unmatched: 8. Germline V gene lookup returns CDR1 KGHSH and CDR2 LQKENI. CDR3 length: 16 amino acids. CDR3: CASSPLSQGEYNEQFF. The CDR3 region has the DNA TGTGCCAGCTCACCATTATCGCAGGGGGAGTACAATGAGCAGTTCTTC.

The V call is TRBV7-9, the J call TRBJ2-1; 11 bases map to TRBD2. This CDR3 spans 16 amino acids. V was pared by 2 bases and J by 6 bases, with 6 bases of the junction left unmatched. Germline V gene lookup returns CDR1 SEHNR and CDR2 FQNEAQ (reference sequence). CDR3 sequence: CASSLPPSGGLNEQFF. The CDR3 nucleotides read TGTGCCAGCAGCTTACCCCCTAGCGGGGGGCTCAATGAGCAGTTCTTC.

This chain connects TRBV29-1 to TRBJ1-2, with D unresolved. The CDR3 loop spans 11 amino acids. V dropped 7 bases and J dropped 1 base, with 7 bases sitting between them. Germline V gives CDR1 SQVTM, CDR2 ANQGSEA. In DNA form, the CDR3 reads TGCAGCGCTTGGGATAACTATGGCTACACCTTC. Protein: CSAWDNYGYTF.

The chain has TRBV4-1 and TRBJ2-7; TRBD1 matches 7 bases. Trimming took 3 bases from V and 1 from J; bases not matched to a gene: 6. The CDR3 consists of 15 residues. The germline CDR1 and CDR2 sequences are MGHRA and YSYEKL. CDR3 residues: CASSQTGTASYEQYF. The CDR3 DNA follows: TGCGCCAGCAGCCAGACCGGGACAGCTTCCTACGAGCAGTACTTC.

The J gene is TRBJ2-3, the V gene TRBV2, with TRBD1 as a possible D gene (7 bases). The germline gives CDR1 SNHLY, CDR2 FYNNEI. The V and J ends lost 6 bases and 6 bases respectively, with 16 bases between them. This CDR3 is 14 amino acids long. Written as DNA, the CDR3 is TGTGCCAGCAGACTTCTTCAGGGGGGCGATACGCAGTATTTT. It specifies CASRLLQGGDTQYF.

The chain employs TRBV7-8 and TRBJ2-3, with 9 bases fitting TRBD2. The junction had 7 bases not matched to a gene; V was cut back by 0 bases and J by 3 bases. Germline V CDR1 and CDR2: SGHVS, FQNEAQ. This CDR3 has 17 amino acids. This CDR3 reads CASSLARRGGRTDTQYF. As DNA, the CDR3 is TGTGCCAGCAGCTTAGCGAGGCGGGGGGGGCGAACAGATACGCAGTATTTT.

The rearrangement joins TRBV25-1 to TRBJ2-1; 15 bases match TRBD2. Germline-derived CDR1 and CDR2 are MGHDK and SYGVNS. The CDR3 has 17 amino acids. The ends lost 6 bases at V and 6 bases at J; junction bases unmatched: 9. The CDR3 is CASSPPGLAGGFNEQFF. CDR3 bases: TGTGCCAGCAGCCCACCGGGACTAGCGGGGGGCTTCAATGAGCAGTTCTTC.

The rearrangement links TRBV11-2 to TRBJ2-2, with 7 bases matching TRBD1. CDR1 SGHAT and CDR2 FQNNGV come from the germline V gene. This CDR3 has 15 amino acids. The trim removed 6 bases at V and 4 bases at J, leaving 8 bases unmatched. The CDR3 sequence is CASSSLGGSTGELFF. The CDR3 nucleotides read TGTGCCAGCAGTTCACTAGGGGGCAGCACCGGGGAGCTGTTTTTT.

The chain carries TRBV6-5 and TRBJ2-3; the match to TRBD2 covers 8 bases. CDR1 and CDR2 (germline): MNHEY, SVGAGI. V shed 5 bases, J shed 2 bases, and the junction held 3 bases outside the gene matches. The CDR3 extends over 14 amino acids. The CDR3 region is CASSNSGNTDTQYF. The CDR3 DNA is TGTGCCAGCAGTAATAGCGGGAACACAGATACGCAGTATTTT.

The J gene is TRBJ2-5, the V gene TRBV5-4, with 7 bases matching TRBD1. This CDR3 comprises 15 residues. In germline, CDR1 is SGHNT, CDR2 YYREEE (reference sequence). Unmatched junction bases numbered 8, after V lost 4 bases and J lost 2 bases. The DNA for the CDR3 is TGTGCCAGCAGCGCCGCCGGGACAGATCAAGAGACCCAGTACTTC. The encoded protein is CASSAAGTDQETQYF.

The rearrangement links TRBV6-2 or TRBV6-3 to TRBJ1-6, with a weak D call TRBD1 (5 bases). This CDR3 contains 16 residues. Trimming cost V 2 bases and J 6 bases, with 14 bases left between them. Germline CDR1 MNHEY, CDR2 SVGEGT. The CDR3: CASSYSPARANSPLHF. As DNA, the CDR3 is TGTGCCAGCAGTTACAGCCCGGCCAGGGCTAATTCACCCCTCCACTTT.

The chain uses TRBV27 and TRBJ2-7, with D hard to call. CDR1 is MNHEY and CDR2 is SMNVEV in the germline V gene (reference sequence). This CDR3 is built from 13 residues. V lost 0 bases to trimming and J lost 2 bases, with 5 bases between them. CDR3 DNA sequence: TGTGCCAGCAGTTTATCGGCCACCTACGAGCAGTACTTC. Translating gives CASSLSATYEQYF.

This chain links TRBV18 with TRBJ2-3; 7 nucleotides match TRBD2. Germline CDR1 is KGHSH and CDR2 is LQKENI. The length of the CDR3 is 14 residues. J was trimmed by 3 bases and V by 3 bases; bases with no gene match: 3. CDR3 amino acids: CASSPGTTTDTQYF. The CDR3 nucleotides read TGTGCCAGCTCACCCGGGACTACAACAGATACGCAGTATTTT. Drawing the rest from reference TRBV18 and TRBJ2-3, the complete variable domain is NAGVMQNPRHLVRRRGQEARLRCSPMKGHSHVYWYRQLPEEGLKFMVYLQKENIIDESGMPKERFSAEFPKEGPSILRIQQVVRGDSAAYFCASSPGTTTDTQYFGPGTRLTVL.

CDR3 amino acids: CTSSLSGPQDEQYF. The CDR3 nucleotides are TGCACCAGCAGCCTCTCGGGACCTCAAGACGAGCAGTACTTC. The rearrangement joins TRBV1 to TRBJ2-7. TRBV1 is a pseudogene. This CDR3 comprises 14 residues.

This chain uses TRBV7-9 with TRBJ1-3; D possibly corresponds to TRBD1 (5 bases). Germline CDR1 SEHNR, CDR2 FQNEAQ (reference sequence). CDR3 length: 14 residues. Deletions cut 2 bases from V and 2 bases from J, with 7 bases between. The CDR3 sequence: CASSLPGAGNTIYF. CDR3 nucleotides: TGTGCCAGCAGCTTACCGGGGGCTGGAAACACCATATATTTT.

The chain recombines TRBV27 with TRBJ2-7; 14 nucleotides agree with TRBD2. The CDR3 totals 17 residues. Germline lookup yields CDR1 MNHEY and CDR2 SMNVEV (reference sequence). V shed 6 bases and J 0 bases; nucleotides not matched to a gene: 7. CDR3 nucleotides: TGTGCCAGCAGACCCGGACTAGCGGGGGGTCTCTCCTACGAGCAGTACTTC. Translated: CASRPGLAGGLSYEQYF.

The genes are TRBV5-1 and TRBJ1-1; D is undetermined. The CDR3 contains 12 residues. Germline V gene sequence: CDR1 SGHRS, CDR2 YFSETQ. The V gene lost 4 bases and the J gene lost 2 bases, with 6 bases spanning the gap. CDR3 coding DNA: TGCGCCAGCAGCCGGGGAAACACTGAAGCTTTCTTT. It encodes CASSRGNTEAFF.

The chain carries TRBV7-2 and TRBJ1-1; D might be TRBD1 (5 bases). The V and J ends lost 7 bases and 0 bases respectively, with 18 bases between them. The germline CDR1 and CDR2 sequences are SGHTA and FQGNSA. This CDR3 comprises 16 residues. The CDR3 reads CASIPSRVSMNTEAFF. The DNA of the CDR3 is TGTGCCAGCATCCCAAGCAGGGTCAGTATGAACACTGAAGCTTTCTTT.

The chain links TRBV6-5 to TRBJ1-4, with D uncertain. Trimming removed 6 bases at V and 7 bases at J, with 12 bases between. CDR1 is MNHEY, CDR2 SVGAGI, per germline. The CDR3 spans 13 residues. The CDR3 bases are TGTGCCAGCAGAAACAAGGGAACTGAAAAACTGTTTTTT. Its translation: CASRNKGTEKLFF.

J is TRBJ1-2 and V is TRBV7-2; the match to TRBD1 covers 8 bases. The CDR3 contains 13 residues. Trimming cost V 5 bases and J 2 bases; bases outside gene matches: 1. In germline, CDR1 is SGHTA, CDR2 FQGNSA. CDR3 residues: CASSRTGNYGYTF. CDR3 nucleotide sequence: TGTGCCAGCAGCCGGACAGGGAACTATGGCTACACCTTC.

The CDR3 bases are TGTGCCAGCAGTGTCGGGCAGGGTCTAGCCAAAAACATTCAGTACTTC. This translates into CASSVGQGLAKNIQYF. This sequence joins TRBV25-1 and TRBJ2-4; TRBD1 might be the D (5 bases). CDR1 is MGHDK and CDR2 is SYGVNS in the germline V gene. Trimming cost V 4 bases and J 0 bases, with 13 bases left between them. This CDR3 region has 16 residues.

V is TRBV6-5 and J is TRBJ2-7; D is possibly TRBD1 or TRBD2 (6 bases each). This CDR3 region has 14 residues. Trimming shortened V by 5 bases and J by 7 bases, and 18 bases separated the two germline ends. The germline gives CDR1 MNHEY, CDR2 SVGAGI. For the CDR3, the DNA is TGTGCCAGCAGTCCCCTGGACAGACGGGAGGAGCAGTACTTC. This gives the protein CASSPLDRREEQYF.

V is TRBV6-5 and J is TRBJ1-1; D might be TRBD1 (5 bases). The CDR3 spans 13 residues. V lost 6 bases, J lost 4 bases, and 12 bases lay in between. The germline V gene has CDR1 MNHEY and CDR2 SVGAGI. The CDR3 protein is CASSERGVTEAFF. The CDR3 coding sequence is TGTGCCAGCAGCGAGAGAGGGGTCACTGAAGCTTTCTTT.

The rearrangement joins TRBV19 to TRBJ1-2, with D possibly matching TRBD1 (5 bases). CDR3 length equals 16 residues. V lost 5 bases and J lost 3, with 19 bases in between. Looked up from germline, CDR1 is LNHDA and CDR2 is SQIVND (reference sequence). CDR3 bases: TGTGCCAGTAGTCTATGGACCCGGGGCCCAGACTATGGCTACACCTTC. This gives the protein CASSLWTRGPDYGYTF.

DNA of the CDR3: TGTGCCAGCAGTTACGGGAATAGGCATGGCTACACCTTC. Amino acids: CASSYGNRHGYTF. The chain links TRBV6-5 to TRBJ1-2; D gene uncertain. Trimming removed 2 bases at V and 6 bases at J, with 10 bases between. The V gene's germline CDR1 is MNHEY and CDR2 SVGAGI. The length of the CDR3 is 13 residues.

J is TRBJ2-5 and V is TRBV11-2; D gene uncertain. Trimming left V 1 base short and J 5 bases short, with 11 bases between. Germline V lookup: CDR1 SGHAT, CDR2 FQNNGV. The CDR3 is 14 amino acids. The CDR3 spells CASSLVVGGETQYF. The CDR3 DNA reads TGTGCCAGCAGCTTAGTGGTGGGTGGGGAGACCCAGTACTTC.